Below, 2 T cell receptor beta chains from the same sample are listed, as sequenced in a study of blood T cell repertoires in COVID-19. The table came from immunoSEQ multiplex PCR; TCRdb's copy has only in-frame clones and leaves some out. The sample records about 120,000 clones, approximately 82% being singletons. The sample consisted of peripheral blood. The receptor source for this set is a man between 65 and 79 years old with active or convalescent COVID-19.

This clone was seen just once. The rearrangement uses TRBV11-3 and TRBJ2-1; no clear D. This CDR3 has 14 amino acids. Trimming took 5 bases from V and 4 from J, leaving 12 bases between them. Germline V lookup: CDR1 SGHNT, CDR2 YENEEA. The CDR3 region is CASSPHGPYNEQFF. The CDR3 DNA reads TGTGCCAGCAGCCCCCACGGTCCATACAATGAGCAGTTCTTC.

The chain is built from TRBV7-2 and TRBJ1-1; tentative D call: TRBD1 (6 bases). Germline lookup yields CDR1 SGHTA and CDR2 FQGNSA. There are 15 residues in the CDR3. V was clipped by 5 bases and J by 0 bases, with 13 bases between them. CDR3 protein: CASSPITGLNTEAFF. The CDR3 DNA reads TGTGCCAGCAGCCCAATAACAGGGCTGAACACTGAAGCTTTCTTT.